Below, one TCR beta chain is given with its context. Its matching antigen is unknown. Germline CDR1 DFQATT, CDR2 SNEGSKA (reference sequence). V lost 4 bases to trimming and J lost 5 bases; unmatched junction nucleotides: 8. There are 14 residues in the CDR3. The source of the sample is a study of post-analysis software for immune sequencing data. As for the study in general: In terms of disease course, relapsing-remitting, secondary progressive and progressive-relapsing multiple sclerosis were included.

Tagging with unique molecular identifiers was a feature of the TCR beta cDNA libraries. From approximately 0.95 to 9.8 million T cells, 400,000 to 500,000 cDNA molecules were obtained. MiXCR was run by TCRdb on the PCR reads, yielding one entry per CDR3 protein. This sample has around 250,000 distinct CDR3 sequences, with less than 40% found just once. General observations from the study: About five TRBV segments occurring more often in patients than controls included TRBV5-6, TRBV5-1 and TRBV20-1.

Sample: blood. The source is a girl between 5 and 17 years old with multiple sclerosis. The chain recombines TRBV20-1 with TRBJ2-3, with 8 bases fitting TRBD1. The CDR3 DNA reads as TGCAGTGCTACCCCAGGGGGCAAGGGAGATACGCAGTATTTT. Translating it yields CSATPGGKGDTQYF.